These 15 T cell receptor beta chains came from one sample sequenced in a study of OX40 agonist ivuxolimab in advanced cancers. Generated by immunoSEQ multiplex PCR, the TCRdb table keeps only in-frame clones and is missing some. The data hold 45,000 to 65,000 clones, with about four fifths observed a single time. The sample in question was CD4+ or CD8+ T cells sorted from blood, obtained in a trial of the OX40 agonist ivuxolimab. These receptors came from an adult with an advanced solid tumor such as melanoma, head and neck, liver or kidney cancer.

The rearrangement uses TRBV7-2 and TRBJ2-1; D is possibly TRBD2 (6 bases). CDR3 length: 15 amino acids. With 6 bases removed from V and 1 base from J, the gap between germline ends came to 13 bases. CDR1 SGHTA and CDR2 FQGNSA come from the germline V gene. Here the CDR3 DNA reads TGTGCCAGCAGGGTGGGGACTGGTTCCTACAATGAGCAGTTCTTC. Translated, it gives CASRVGTGSYNEQFF.

This clone was detected only a few times. The rearrangement joins TRBV6-6 to TRBJ1-3; D might be TRBD1 (5 bases). Germline CDR1 MNHNY, CDR2 SVGAGI (reference sequence). CDR3 length: 15 residues. The V gene lost 6 bases and the J gene lost 0 bases, with 12 bases spanning the gap. CDR3 region: CASRSGRDSGNTIYF. As DNA, the CDR3 is TGTGCCAGCAGGTCGGGACGAGACTCTGGAAACACCATATATTTT.

V and J are TRBV14 and TRBJ2-2; no definite D call. The CDR3 totals 13 residues. V was trimmed by 4 bases and J by 13 bases, leaving 16 bases between them. Looked up from germline, CDR1 is SGHDN and CDR2 is FVKESK. The CDR3 sequence: CASSPRGTVGLFF. The CDR3 DNA reads as TGTGCCAGCAGCCCCCGAGGCACCGTCGGGCTGTTTTTT.

The chain employs TRBV19 and TRBJ2-1, with 14 bases aligning to TRBD2. CDR3 size: 16 residues. J lost 4 bases, V lost 6 bases, and 5 bases had no gene match. Germline values: CDR1 LNHDA, CDR2 SQIVND (reference sequence). The CDR3 DNA reads as TGTGCCAGTAGCCGACTAGCGGGAGGGGGTTACAATGAGCAGTTCTTC. This codes for CASSRLAGGGYNEQFF.

The CDR3 here is CASSLGGPTEAFF. CDR3 DNA sequence: TGTGCCAGCAGCTTAGGGGGGCCCACTGAAGCTTTCTTT. J is TRBJ1-1 and V is TRBV7-3; the D gene is possibly TRBD1 (6 bases). The CDR3 runs 13 residues. Trimming removed 2 bases at V and 4 bases at J, with 8 bases between. Per germline, CDR1 SGHTA and CDR2 FQGTGA.

This clone has a single count. V and J are TRBV2 and TRBJ2-1; 12 bases match TRBD2. V trimming: 6 bases; J trimming: 7 bases; junction bases outside the gene matches: 4. CDR1 SNHLY and CDR2 FYNNEI come from the germline V gene. The CDR3 runs 14 residues. CDR3 sequence reads: CASRGTSGLNEQFF. The DNA of the CDR3 is TGTGCCAGCAGGGGGACTAGCGGGTTGAATGAGCAGTTCTTC.

This chain joins TRBV27 and TRBJ2-5; 14 bases agree with TRBD2. This CDR3 is 18 amino acids long. J gave up 0 bases and V 6 bases, and 9 bases lay outside the gene matches. The germline gives CDR1 MNHEY, CDR2 SMNVEV (reference sequence). The CDR3: CASRKTSGRAYYQETQYF. For the CDR3, the DNA is TGTGCCAGCAGGAAGACTAGCGGGAGGGCCTATTACCAAGAGACCCAGTACTTC.

The gene calls are TRBV6-6 and TRBJ1-2; the match to TRBD1 covers 7 bases. Unmatched junction bases numbered 9, after V lost 2 bases and J lost 9 bases. The length of the CDR3 is 14 residues. The V gene's germline CDR1 is MNHNY and CDR2 SVGAGI (reference sequence). The CDR3 loop is CASSYPREGASYTF. The CDR3 nucleotides read TGTGCCAGCAGTTACCCAAGGGAGGGGGCGAGCTACACCTTC.

V usage is TRBV20-1 and J usage is TRBJ2-3; D is unresolved. The CDR3 loop spans 11 amino acids. V lost 7 bases to trimming and J lost 5 bases, with 10 bases between them. Germline lookup yields CDR1 DFQATT and CDR2 SNEGSKA (reference sequence). The CDR3 here is CSGTWRDTQYF. As DNA, the CDR3 is TGCAGTGGTACGTGGCGAGATACGCAGTATTTT.

This clone showed up just a few times. The DNA for the CDR3 is TGTGCCACCCATACCATTGGGACCGTGAATGATTCACCCCTCCACTTT. Translating it yields CATHTIGTVNDSPLHF. The chain combines TRBV5-4 with TRBJ1-6; tentative D call: TRBD1 (5 bases). The V end lost 9 bases, the J end lost 8 bases, and 24 bases lay between the germline ends. The CDR3 contains 16 residues. CDR1 is SGHNT, CDR2 YYREEE, per germline (reference sequence). Full variable domain (rest looked up from reference TRBV5-4 and TRBJ1-6): ETGVTQSPTHLIKTRGQQVTLRCSSQSGHNTVSWYQQALGQGPQFIFQYYREEENGRGNFPPRFSGLQFPNYSSELNVNALELDDSALYLCATHTIGTVNDSPLHFGNGTRLTVT.

The chain links TRBV30 to TRBJ1-2; D is ambiguous. Germline V gives CDR1 GTSNPN, CDR2 SVGIG (reference sequence). The CDR3 is 12 residues long. V lost 2 bases to trimming and J lost 4 bases, with 8 bases between them. Written as DNA, the CDR3 is TGTGCCTGGAGTCACGGCCTCTATGGCTACACCTTC. This encodes CAWSHGLYGYTF.

This clone was found a few times. The chain combines TRBV6-1 with TRBJ2-5; 7 nucleotides align to TRBD2. Losses at the gene ends were 8 bases for V and 4 bases for J; bases not matched to a gene: 13. This CDR3 spans 15 amino acids. The germline V gene has CDR1 MNHNS and CDR2 SASEGT. CDR3 loop: CASEVGRARAETQYF. The CDR3 region has the DNA TGTGCCAGCGAGGTGGGGAGGGCCCGAGCAGAGACCCAGTACTTC.

The chain employs TRBV27 and TRBJ1-2; the D gene is possibly TRBD1 (5 bases). The CDR3 sequence is 13 residues long. Germline V gene sequence: CDR1 MNHEY, CDR2 SMNVEV (reference sequence). V shed 3 bases and J shed 3 bases, with 8 bases lying between them. The DNA of the CDR3 is TGTGCCAGCAGTTTTGCCAGGGACTATGGCTACACCTTC. Its protein product is CASSFARDYGYTF.

The genes are TRBV10-3 and TRBJ2-2, with D possibly TRBD1 on 6 matching bases. CDR1 and CDR2 (germline): ENHRY, SYGVKD. This CDR3 comprises 13 residues. The V end lost 6 bases, the J end lost 3 bases, and 8 bases lay between the germline ends. The CDR3: CAIRQGDTGELFF. The DNA of the CDR3 is TGTGCCATCAGACAGGGAGACACCGGGGAGCTGTTTTTT.

V and J are TRBV18 and TRBJ2-5; D may be TRBD2 (6 bases). With 4 bases removed from V and 1 base from J, the gap between germline ends came to 13 bases. The CDR3 runs to 15 residues. Germline V gene lookup returns CDR1 KGHSH and CDR2 LQKENI. The CDR3: CASSLGSGSQETQYF. The CDR3 bases are TGTGCCAGCTCACTAGGTAGCGGTTCCCAAGAGACCCAGTACTTC. The full variable domain, completed using reference TRBV18 and TRBJ2-5, is NAGVMQNPRHLVRRRGQEARLRCSPMKGHSHVYWYRQLPEEGLKFMVYLQKENIIDESGMPKERFSAEFPKEGPSILRIQQVVRGDSAAYFCASSLGSGSQETQYFGPGTRLLVL.